The 13 T cell receptor beta chains given below trace back to one sample, sequenced in a study of spatial heterogeneity in lung cancer. TCRdb ran MiXCR on the 5' RACE reads and lists one entry per CDR3 protein. Of about 14,000 distinct CDR3 sequences in the sample, around 3.8% were seen once. Regarding the study as a whole: The study found that expanded intratumoral alpha and beta TCR counts tracked tumor mutation counts.

Time point: sample taken at primary tumor resection. No antigen has been identified for these receptors. Sequencing was performed on lung tumor tissue, taken at surgery. Every receptor here comes from a male donor with early-stage non-small cell lung cancer.

This clonotype is medium-sized within its sample. The chain links TRBV5-1 to TRBJ2-1; D possibly matches TRBD1 or TRBD2 (5 bases each). V was shortened by 4 bases and J by 2 bases, with 16 bases between the two germline ends. This CDR3 contains 16 residues. Looked up from germline, CDR1 is SGHRS and CDR2 is YFSETQ. CDR3 DNA sequence: TGCGCCAGCAGCACACGATACGGGGACCCCTACAATGAGCAGTTCTTC. Its translation is CASSTRYGDPYNEQFF. Full variable domain (remainder filled in from reference TRBV5-1 and TRBJ2-1): KAGVTQTPRYLIKTRGQQVTLSCSPISGHRSVSWYQQTPGQGLQFLFEYFSETQRNKGNFPGRFSGRQFSNSRSEMNVSTLELGDSALYLCASSTRYGDPYNEQFFGPGTRLTVL.

This clonotype has a count of ten or more. The V call is TRBV18, the J call TRBJ2-5; no definite D call. V was shortened by 5 bases and J by 5 bases, with 9 bases between the two germline ends. The CDR3 covers 12 residues. Looked up from germline, CDR1 is KGHSH and CDR2 is LQKENI. The CDR3: CASSSQTETQYF. The CDR3 DNA sequence: TGTGCCAGCTCATCTCAAACGGAGACCCAGTACTTC.

This clonotype was detected many times. The V call is TRBV10-2, the J call TRBJ1-1, with 7 bases lining up with TRBD1. V dropped 5 bases and J dropped 1; count of bases not matched to a gene: 13. CDR1 and CDR2 from the germline V gene are WSHSY and SAAADI. This CDR3 comprises 17 residues. The DNA for the CDR3 is TGCGCCAGCAGTCCTAGCAAAACCTGGGACAGGAACACTGAAGCTTTCTTT. It specifies CASSPSKTWDRNTEAFF.

Concerning this clonotype itself: A read error is possible here, since a much larger clone lies one base away. The chain couples TRBV6-5 to TRBJ2-1; the match to TRBD2 covers 14 bases. Trimming at V came to 8 bases and at J to 7 bases, leaving 10 bases not matched to a gene. Per the germline V gene, CDR1 is MNHEY and CDR2 is SVGAGI. The CDR3 runs to 16 residues. The CDR3 DNA is TGTGCCAGCGGCCCAGGGACTAGCGGGAGTTTTAATGAGCAGTTCTTC. It is translated as CASGPGTSGSFNEQFF.

This clonotype came up a few times. The CDR3 reads CASSPLGPGKYSGANVLTF. CDR3 DNA sequence: TGTGCCAGCTCACCACTCGGACCTGGGAAATACTCTGGGGCCAACGTCCTGACTTTC. The chain carries TRBV18 and TRBJ2-6, with unresolved D. V lost 1 base to trimming and J lost 0 bases, with 16 bases between them. The germline V gene has CDR1 KGHSH and CDR2 LQKENI. The CDR3 is 19 residues long.

In this sample, this clonotype turned up many times. The V and J genes are TRBV5-5 and TRBJ1-4, with D unresolved. This CDR3 has 17 residues. Trimming took off 0 bases at V and 3 bases at J, with 15 bases between the two ends. Germline V gives CDR1 SGHKS, CDR2 YYEKEE (reference sequence). CDR3 DNA sequence: TGTGCCAGCAGCTTGGCCCTCGGTGGTCCGCCTAATGAAAAACTGTTTTTT. Amino acid sequence: CASSLALGGPPNEKLFF.

This clonotype rates as medium-sized. The chain couples TRBV27 to TRBJ1-1; D might be TRBD1 (6 bases). Germline-derived CDR1 and CDR2 are MNHEY and SMNVEV (reference sequence). This CDR3 spans 16 amino acids. The V gene lost 4 bases and the J gene lost 0 bases, with 15 bases spanning the gap. The CDR3 spells CASSSYRVKLNTEAFF. Written as DNA, the CDR3 is TGTGCCAGCAGTTCTTACAGGGTGAAGTTGAACACTGAAGCTTTCTTT.

The table lists this clonotype with a few counts. This sequence joins TRBV28 and TRBJ2-7; a possible D gene is TRBD1 (6 bases). V lost 6 bases and J lost 6, with 18 bases in between. The CDR3 extends over 14 amino acids. Germline values: CDR1 MDHEN, CDR2 SYDVKM. The CDR3 nucleotides read TGTGCCAGCAGGGTCGGGAACAGGGTAAGCGAGCAGTACTTC. Translating gives CASRVGNRVSEQYF.

This clonotype has at least ten counts. This sequence joins TRBV24-1 and TRBJ2-2; a possible D gene is TRBD2 (6 bases). V dropped 4 bases and J dropped 6 bases, with 14 bases sitting between them. The germline V gene encodes CDR1 KGHDR and CDR2 SFDVKD. This CDR3 spans 15 amino acids. The CDR3 DNA reads TGTGCCACCAGTGAGGCGGGAAAAAGGGCCGGGGAGCTGTTTTTT. This translates into CATSEAGKRAGELFF.

This clonotype was found a few times. The rearrangement joins TRBV6-5 to TRBJ1-1; D possibly corresponds to TRBD1 (6 bases). The CDR3 sequence is 15 residues long. V was trimmed by 2 bases and J by 9 bases, leaving 19 bases between them. Germline values: CDR1 MNHEY, CDR2 SVGAGI. This CDR3 is CASSYTSTLGGQAFF. The DNA for the CDR3 is TGTGCCAGCAGTTACACTTCCACCTTAGGGGGGCAAGCTTTCTTT.

In this sample, this clonotype turned up many times. This chain connects TRBV7-2 to TRBJ2-1; the D call may be TRBD1 or TRBD2 (5 bases each). The V gene lost 9 bases and the J gene lost 6 bases, with 15 bases spanning the gap. The CDR3 spans 13 residues. Germline V lookup: CDR1 SGHTA, CDR2 FQGNSA. The CDR3, as DNA: TGTGCCAGTCGTGGAATGGGACGCAATGAGCAGTTCTTC. Amino acid sequence: CASRGMGRNEQFF.

V usage is TRBV11-2 and J usage is TRBJ1-1; a weak D match, TRBD1 (5 bases). Trimming cost V 5 bases and J 1 base, with 17 bases left between them. Germline CDR1 reads SGHAT; CDR2 reads FQNNGV. This CDR3 spans 16 amino acids. The CDR3 is CASSPQGASRNTEAFF. The CDR3 bases are TGTGCCAGCAGCCCTCAGGGCGCGAGTCGGAACACTGAAGCTTTCTTT. The variable domain in full, with the rest retrieved from reference TRBV11-2 and TRBJ1-1, is EAGVAQSPRYKIIEKRQSVAFWCNPISGHATLYWYQQILGQGPKLLIQFQNNGVVDDSQLPKDRFSAERLKGVDSTLKIQPAKLEDSAVYLCASSPQGASRNTEAFFGQGTRLTVV.

This clonotype was recorded many times. The chain recombines TRBV20-1 with TRBJ2-3, with a possible D match to TRBD2 (5 bases). The CDR3 runs to 14 residues. Between the trimmed V and J ends, which lost 6 bases and 5 bases, there was a span of 18 bases. The germline V gene has CDR1 DFQATT and CDR2 SNEGSKA (reference sequence). Written as DNA, the CDR3 is TGCAGTGCCGCCTTTAAGCGGAATGGAGATACGCAGTATTTT. Translating it yields CSAAFKRNGDTQYF.